One and the same sample provided the 25 T cell receptor beta chains below, sequenced in a study of T-cell memory formation after mild COVID-19. TCRdb ran MiXCR on the 5' RACE reads and lists one entry per CDR3 protein. The sample contains 140,000 or so distinct CDR3 sequences, 13% to 15% of which appear only once. Material for sequencing was PBMCs or a T cell subset sorted from them (not recorded which). The receptors were sampled from an adult woman who had mild COVID-19 (a few samples of this study predate the infection). Cell type and time point are not known.

The rearrangement joins TRBV29-1 to TRBJ2-7, with D possibly being TRBD1 (6 bases). CDR1 and CDR2 (germline): SQVTM, ANQGSEA. V dropped 5 bases and J dropped 6 bases, with 17 bases sitting between them. The CDR3 is made up of 13 amino acids. The CDR3 sequence is CSVWTDPDLEQYF. Here the CDR3 DNA reads TGCAGCGTTTGGACAGACCCTGATCTCGAGCAGTACTTC.

This clonotype was picked up a small number of times. The V gene is TRBV15, the J gene TRBJ1-1, with D possibly matching TRBD1 (5 bases). With 5 bases removed from V and 3 bases from J, the gap between germline ends came to 19 bases. This CDR3 contains 16 residues. CDR1 is LNHNV, CDR2 YYDKDF, per germline (reference sequence). Written as DNA, the CDR3 is TGTGCCACCAGCGGGGGGGAACTACCTATGTACACTGAAGCTTTCTTT. It yields the protein CATSGGELPMYTEAFF.

This clonotype occurred many times. The J gene is TRBJ2-1, the V gene TRBV11-2; 7 bases match TRBD2. The V gene end was trimmed by 0 bases and the J gene end by 10 bases; junction bases not matched to a gene: 12. This CDR3 spans 16 amino acids. Per the germline V gene, CDR1 is SGHAT and CDR2 is FQNNGV. The CDR3 sequence: CASSLDRAGAGAEQFF. The CDR3 bases are TGTGCCAGCAGCTTAGATCGTGCGGGAGCGGGCGCAGAGCAGTTCTTC. Together with reference TRBV11-2 and TRBJ2-1, the CDR3 gives the full variable domain: EAGVAQSPRYKIIEKRQSVAFWCNPISGHATLYWYQQILGQGPKLLIQFQNNGVVDDSQLPKDRFSAERLKGVDSTLKIQPAKLEDSAVYLCASSLDRAGAGAEQFFGPGTRLTVL.

The chain couples TRBV5-4 to TRBJ2-1, with D unresolved. Germline CDR1 and CDR2: SGHNT and YYREEE (reference sequence). V was shortened by 0 bases and J by 8 bases, with 15 bases between the two germline ends. The CDR3 sequence is 15 residues long. CDR3 sequence reads: CASSLALALLHEQFF. The CDR3 DNA sequence: TGTGCCAGCAGCTTGGCGCTTGCACTCCTCCATGAGCAGTTCTTC.

This clonotype was observed many times. The chain recombines TRBV6-2 or TRBV6-3 with TRBJ2-1; D uncertain. The V and J ends lost 0 bases and 10 bases respectively, with 4 bases between them. Looked up from germline, CDR1 is MNHEY and CDR2 is SVGEGT. This CDR3 is built from 11 residues. The CDR3 protein is CASSYSGEQFF. The CDR3 DNA reads TGTGCCAGCAGTTACTCTGGAGAGCAGTTCTTC.

The chain combines TRBV6-2 or TRBV6-3 with TRBJ1-1; 9 bases map to TRBD1. Germline CDR1 is MNHEY and CDR2 is SVGEGT. The CDR3 totals 17 residues. The junction had 17 bases not matched to a gene; V was cut back by 4 bases and J by 8 bases. The CDR3 sequence is CASSSGFSGTGFTEAFF. The CDR3 nucleotides are TGTGCCAGCAGTTCAGGCTTTTCCGGGACAGGGTTCACCGAAGCTTTCTTT.

This chain connects TRBV19 to TRBJ1-1; D is unresolved. CDR1 and CDR2 (germline): LNHDA, SQIVND (reference sequence). This CDR3 is 12 amino acids long. Trimming left V 3 bases short and J 4 bases short, with 6 bases between. In nucleotides, the CDR3 is TGTGCCAGTAGTATCGGCAGCACTGAAGCTTTCTTT. Residues: CASSIGSTEAFF.

The J gene is TRBJ2-2, the V gene TRBV27; 13 positions match TRBD2. The V gene's germline CDR1 is MNHEY and CDR2 SMNVEV (reference sequence). The CDR3 is made up of 16 amino acids. The ends lost 7 bases at V and 8 bases at J; junction bases unmatched: 10. This CDR3 is CASTSWTSGSAGELFF. The CDR3 DNA follows: TGTGCCAGCACCTCCTGGACTAGCGGGAGTGCTGGGGAGCTGTTTTTT.

This clonotype was detected only a few times. The V call is TRBV12-3 or TRBV12-4, the J call TRBJ2-3; possible D gene TRBD1, 6 bases. The V end was cut by 5 bases, the J end by 6 bases, with 18 bases between. This CDR3 comprises 15 residues. The CDR3 coding sequence is TGTGCCAGCAGTGATACAGGGAAGGTAGCCGATACGCAGTATTTT. It translates to CASSDTGKVADTQYF.

The V call is TRBV24-1, the J call TRBJ2-1, with D perhaps matching TRBD2 (6 bases). Trimming removed 8 bases from V and 0 bases from J, with 13 bases in between. Per germline, CDR1 KGHDR and CDR2 SFDVKD. There are 15 residues in the CDR3. The CDR3 nucleotides read TGTGCCACCAAACAGGACGGGGGCTCCTACAATGAGCAGTTCTTC. This translates into CATKQDGGSYNEQFF.

This chain connects TRBV19 to TRBJ2-7, with 8 positions matching TRBD1. Germline V gene lookup returns CDR1 LNHDA and CDR2 SQIVND (reference sequence). The length of the CDR3 is 15 residues. Unmatched junction bases numbered 6, after V lost 3 bases and J lost 2 bases. Here the CDR3 DNA reads TGTGCCAGTAGTATGGCAGGGGGCTTTCCCTACGAGCAGTACTTC. Its translation: CASSMAGGFPYEQYF.

This rearrangement joins TRBV5-1 to TRBJ2-1; D is unclear. Trimming left V 1 base short and J 5 bases short, with 7 bases between. The CDR3 covers 13 residues. Germline CDR1 and CDR2: SGHRS and YFSETQ. The CDR3 region is CASSLYGDNEQFF. CDR3 DNA sequence: TGCGCCAGCAGCTTGTATGGGGACAATGAGCAGTTCTTC.

In this sample, this clonotype turned up a few times. V usage is TRBV2 and J usage is TRBJ2-5, with TRBD1 matching 7 bases. CDR3 length: 15 residues. V dropped 6 bases and J dropped 0; count of bases not matched to a gene: 7. In germline, CDR1 is SNHLY, CDR2 FYNNEI. The CDR3 is CASRADRTYQETQYF. CDR3 DNA: TGTGCCAGCAGAGCGGACAGGACGTACCAAGAGACCCAGTACTTC.

The J gene is TRBJ2-1, the V gene TRBV6-5; D is possibly TRBD2 (6 bases). V was pared by 7 bases and J by 7 bases, with 14 bases between. CDR1 and CDR2 from the germline V gene are MNHEY and SVGAGI. The CDR3 runs to 13 residues. The CDR3 spells CASNSGLRNEQFF. CDR3 DNA sequence: TGTGCCAGCAATAGCGGCCTACGGAATGAGCAGTTCTTC.

The V gene is TRBV7-6, the J gene TRBJ2-7; TRBD1 aligns across 8 bases. V was pared by 5 bases and J by 6 bases, with 6 bases of the junction left unmatched. This CDR3 has 13 amino acids. CDR1 is SGHVS and CDR2 is FNYEAQ in the germline V gene. The CDR3 is CASSPIQGGEQYF. The CDR3 DNA follows: TGTGCCAGCAGCCCAATACAGGGGGGCGAGCAGTACTTC.

The J gene is TRBJ2-1, the V gene TRBV9; the D gene is possibly TRBD2 (6 bases). CDR3 length equals 16 residues. CDR1 is SGDLS, CDR2 YYNGEE, per germline. The germline V and J ends were trimmed by 0 bases and 1 base, with 11 bases remaining between them. CDR3 nucleotides: TGTGCCAGCAGCGTAGGGGGGGACGTGTCCTACAATGAGCAGTTCTTC. It is translated as CASSVGGDVSYNEQFF.

The rearrangement links TRBV23-1 to TRBJ2-6, with TRBD2 as a possible D gene (6 bases). TRBV23-1 is classed as an ORF, of uncertain function. Trimming cost V 3 bases and J 2 bases, with 14 bases left between them. The CDR3 totals 17 residues. The CDR3 DNA follows: TGCGCCAGCAGTCACCCGGGGAGGCTTCCTGGGGCCAACGTCCTGACTTTC. Its translation: CASSHPGRLPGANVLTF.

This chain links TRBV4-1 with TRBJ1-5, with a possible D match to TRBD1 (6 bases). Between the trimmed V and J ends, which lost 2 bases and 6 bases, there was a span of 20 bases. Per the germline V gene, CDR1 is MGHRA and CDR2 is YSYEKL. The CDR3 spans 17 residues. As DNA, the CDR3 is TGCGCCAGCAGCCAACCTATTGGGGGGGGCGCGGGTCAGCCCCAGCATTTT. Amino acids: CASSQPIGGGAGQPQHF.

The gene calls are TRBV27 and TRBJ2-7; the D call may be TRBD1 or TRBD2 (5 bases each). The V end lost 5 bases, the J end lost 4 bases, and 12 bases lay between the germline ends. Per germline, CDR1 MNHEY and CDR2 SMNVEV (reference sequence). The length of the CDR3 is 13 residues. The CDR3 DNA follows: TGTGCCAGCAGTGACGGGGCGGGTTACGAGCAGTACTTC. This translates into CASSDGAGYEQYF.

The chain couples TRBV12-3 or TRBV12-4 to TRBJ2-3, with 9 bases aligning to TRBD2. V gave up 4 bases and J gave up 2 bases; unmatched junction bases: 4. This CDR3 is 15 amino acids long. CDR3 in amino acids: CASSSGLASTDTQYF. The CDR3 DNA sequence: TGTGCCAGCAGTTCGGGACTAGCCTCCACAGATACGCAGTATTTT.

The chain uses TRBV6-5 and TRBJ1-3, with a weak D call TRBD1 (5 bases). The length of the CDR3 is 15 residues. The V end was cut by 4 bases, the J end by 8 bases, with 18 bases between. Germline values: CDR1 MNHEY, CDR2 SVGAGI. CDR3 bases: TGTGCCAGCAGTTTAAAGGGAGGGGACCGGGACACCATATATTTT. This translates into CASSLKGGDRDTIYF.

The chain carries TRBV7-9 and TRBJ1-5, with D uncertain. V was pared by 5 bases and J by 3 bases, with 14 bases between. Germline CDR1 reads SEHNR; CDR2 reads FQNEAQ (reference sequence). The CDR3 consists of 15 residues. In DNA form, the CDR3 reads TGTGCCAGCAGCCTCGGGGTCTTTGACAATCAGCCCCAGCATTTT. It translates to CASSLGVFDNQPQHF.

Many counts were recorded for this clonotype. The chain employs TRBV6-1 and TRBJ2-1; D may be TRBD1 (5 bases). Trimming left V 2 bases short and J 0 bases short, with 8 bases between. This CDR3 spans 15 amino acids. Germline CDR1 is MNHNS and CDR2 is SASEGT. CDR3 sequence reads: CASSEQGSSYNEQFF. Here the CDR3 DNA reads TGTGCCAGCAGTGAACAGGGTAGCTCCTACAATGAGCAGTTCTTC.

This clonotype occurred a few times. J is TRBJ2-3 and V is TRBV24-1, with D possibly TRBD1 on 7 matching bases. Germline V gives CDR1 KGHDR, CDR2 SFDVKD. Trimming left V 4 bases short and J 0 bases short, with 16 bases between. The CDR3 consists of 17 residues. CDR3 DNA: TGTGCCACCAGTGACCTCCGAGGAGGGGGCAGCACAGATACGCAGTATTTT. It codes for CATSDLRGGGSTDTQYF.

The gene calls are TRBV7-3 and TRBJ1-6; D gene ambiguous. CDR1 and CDR2 (germline): SGHTA, FQGTGA. The CDR3 runs 13 residues. V was cut by 2 bases and J by 9 bases, with 8 bases left in between. CDR3 coding DNA: TGTGCCAGCAGCTTAGGGTTACCTTCACCCCTCCACTTT. This translates into CASSLGLPSPLHF.